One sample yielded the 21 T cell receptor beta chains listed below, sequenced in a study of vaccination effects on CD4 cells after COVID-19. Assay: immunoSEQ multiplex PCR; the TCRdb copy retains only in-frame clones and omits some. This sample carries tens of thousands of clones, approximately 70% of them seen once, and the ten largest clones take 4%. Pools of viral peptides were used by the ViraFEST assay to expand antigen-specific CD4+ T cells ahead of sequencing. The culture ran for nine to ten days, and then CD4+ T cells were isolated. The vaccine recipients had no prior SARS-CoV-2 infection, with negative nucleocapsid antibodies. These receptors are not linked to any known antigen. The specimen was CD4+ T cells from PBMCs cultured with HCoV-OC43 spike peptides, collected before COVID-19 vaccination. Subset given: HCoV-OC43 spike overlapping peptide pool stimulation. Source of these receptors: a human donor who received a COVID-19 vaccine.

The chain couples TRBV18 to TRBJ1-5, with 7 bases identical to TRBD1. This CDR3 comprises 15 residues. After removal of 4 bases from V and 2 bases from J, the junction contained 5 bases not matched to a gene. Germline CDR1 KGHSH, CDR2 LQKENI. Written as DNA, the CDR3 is TGTGCCAGCTCACTAGACAGGGAGCGCAATCAGCCCCAGCATTTT. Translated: CASSLDRERNQPQHF. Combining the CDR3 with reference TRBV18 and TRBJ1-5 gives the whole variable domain NAGVMQNPRHLVRRRGQEARLRCSPMKGHSHVYWYRQLPEEGLKFMVYLQKENIIDESGMPKERFSAEFPKEGPSILRIQQVVRGDSAAYFCASSLDRERNQPQHFGDGTRLSIL.

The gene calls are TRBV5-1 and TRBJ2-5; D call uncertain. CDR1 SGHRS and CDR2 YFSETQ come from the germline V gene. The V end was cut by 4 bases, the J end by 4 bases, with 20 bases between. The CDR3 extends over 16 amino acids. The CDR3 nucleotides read TGCGCCAGCAGCCGCCTACCTGCCGGTCCCCGAGAGACCCAGTACTTC. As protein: CASSRLPAGPRETQYF.

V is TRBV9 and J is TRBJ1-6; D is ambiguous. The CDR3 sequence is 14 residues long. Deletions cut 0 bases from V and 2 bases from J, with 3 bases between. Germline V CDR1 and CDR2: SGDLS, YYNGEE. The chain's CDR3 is CASSVDPYNSPLHF. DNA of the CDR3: TGTGCCAGCAGCGTAGACCCCTATAATTCACCCCTCCACTTT. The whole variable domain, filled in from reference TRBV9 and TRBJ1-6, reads DSGVTQTPKHLITATGQRVTLRCSPRSGDLSVYWYQQSLDQGLQFLIQYYNGEERAKGNILERFSAQQFPDLHSELNLSSLELGDSALYFCASSVDPYNSPLHFGNGTRLTVT.

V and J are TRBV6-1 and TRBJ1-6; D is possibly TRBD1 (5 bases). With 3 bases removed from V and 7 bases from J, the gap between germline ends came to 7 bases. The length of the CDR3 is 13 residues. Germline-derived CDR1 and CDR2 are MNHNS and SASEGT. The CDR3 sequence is CASSETANSPLHF. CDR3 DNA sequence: TGTGCCAGCAGTGAGACAGCCAATTCACCCCTCCACTTT.

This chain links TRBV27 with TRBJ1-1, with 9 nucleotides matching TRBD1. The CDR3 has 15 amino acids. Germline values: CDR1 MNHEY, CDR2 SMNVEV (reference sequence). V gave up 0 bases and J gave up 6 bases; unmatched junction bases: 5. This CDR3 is CASSLSGTGRSEAFF. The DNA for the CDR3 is TGTGCCAGCAGTTTATCCGGGACAGGGAGATCTGAAGCTTTCTTT.

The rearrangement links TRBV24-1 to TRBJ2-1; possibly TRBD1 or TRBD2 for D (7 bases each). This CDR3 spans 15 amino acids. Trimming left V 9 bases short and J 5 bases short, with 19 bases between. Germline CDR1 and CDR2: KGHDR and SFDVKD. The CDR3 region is CATGGGTDLNNEQFF. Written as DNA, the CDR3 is TGTGCCACCGGGGGGGGGACAGATTTAAACAATGAGCAGTTCTTC.

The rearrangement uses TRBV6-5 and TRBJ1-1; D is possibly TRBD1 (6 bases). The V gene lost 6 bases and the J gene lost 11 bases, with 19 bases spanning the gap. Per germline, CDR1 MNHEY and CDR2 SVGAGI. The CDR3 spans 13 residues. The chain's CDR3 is CASSTGGGRLAFF. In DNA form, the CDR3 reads TGTGCCAGCAGCACCGGGGGGGGCCGGTTGGCTTTCTTT.

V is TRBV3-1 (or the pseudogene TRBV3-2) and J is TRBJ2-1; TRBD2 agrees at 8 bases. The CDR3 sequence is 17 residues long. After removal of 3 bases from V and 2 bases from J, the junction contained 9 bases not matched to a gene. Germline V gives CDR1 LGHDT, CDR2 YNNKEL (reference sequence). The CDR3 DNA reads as TGTGCCAGCAGCCATCCCTTGAGCGGGAGCACCTACAATGAGCAGTTCTTC. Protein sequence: CASSHPLSGSTYNEQFF.

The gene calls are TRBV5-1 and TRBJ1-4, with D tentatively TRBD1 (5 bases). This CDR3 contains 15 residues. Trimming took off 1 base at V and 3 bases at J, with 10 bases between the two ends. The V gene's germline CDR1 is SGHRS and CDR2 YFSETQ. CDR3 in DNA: TGCGCCAGCAGCTTGCGGGACCGGGCTAATGAAAAACTGTTTTTT. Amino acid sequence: CASSLRDRANEKLFF. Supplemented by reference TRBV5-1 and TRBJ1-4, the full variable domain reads KAGVTQTPRYLIKTRGQQVTLSCSPISGHRSVSWYQQTPGQGLQFLFEYFSETQRNKGNFPGRFSGRQFSNSRSEMNVSTLELGDSALYLCASSLRDRANEKLFFGSGTQLSVL.

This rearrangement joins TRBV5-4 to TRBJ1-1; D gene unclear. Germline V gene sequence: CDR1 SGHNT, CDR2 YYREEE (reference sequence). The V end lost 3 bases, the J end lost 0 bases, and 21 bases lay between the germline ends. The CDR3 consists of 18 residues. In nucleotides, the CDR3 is TGTGCCAGCAGCTCCCGAATAAACCCATTCCTATTGAACACTGAAGCTTTCTTT. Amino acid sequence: CASSSRINPFLLNTEAFF.

The CDR3 coding sequence is TGTGCCAGCAGTTTAGATACTCTGGCAGGGGGGGAGCAGTACGTC. Residues: CASSLDTLAGGEQYV. The genes are TRBV28 and TRBJ2-7; D perhaps matches TRBD1 (7 bases). The germline V gene encodes CDR1 MDHEN and CDR2 SYDVKM. Trimming left V 2 bases short and J 7 bases short, with 18 bases between. This CDR3 contains 15 residues.

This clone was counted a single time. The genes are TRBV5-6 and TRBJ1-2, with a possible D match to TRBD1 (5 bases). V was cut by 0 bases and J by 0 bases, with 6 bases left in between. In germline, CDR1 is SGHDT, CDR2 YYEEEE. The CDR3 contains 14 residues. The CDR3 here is CASSLGQSNYGYTF. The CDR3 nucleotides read TGTGCCAGCAGCTTGGGACAGTCTAACTATGGCTACACCTTC. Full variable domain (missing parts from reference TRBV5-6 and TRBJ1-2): DAGVTQSPTHLIKTRGQQVTLRCSPKSGHDTVSWYQQALGQGPQFIFQYYEEEERQRGNFPDRFSGHQFPNYSSELNVNALLLGDSALYLCASSLGQSNYGYTFGSGTRLTVV.

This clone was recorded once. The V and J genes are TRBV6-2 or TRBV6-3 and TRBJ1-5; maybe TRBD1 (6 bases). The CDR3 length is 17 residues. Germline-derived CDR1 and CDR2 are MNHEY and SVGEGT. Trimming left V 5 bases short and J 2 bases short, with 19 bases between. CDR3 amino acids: CASSTRRTALGNQPQHF. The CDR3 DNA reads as TGTGCCAGCAGTACCCGCCGGACAGCCCTAGGCAATCAGCCCCAGCATTTT.

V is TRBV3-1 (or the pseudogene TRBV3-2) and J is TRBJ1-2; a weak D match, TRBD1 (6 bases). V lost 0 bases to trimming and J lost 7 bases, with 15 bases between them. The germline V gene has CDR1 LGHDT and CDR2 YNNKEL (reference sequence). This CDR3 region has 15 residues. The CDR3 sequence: CASSQEGARGGGYTF. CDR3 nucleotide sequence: TGTGCCAGCAGCCAAGAGGGGGCCCGGGGTGGTGGCTACACCTTC.

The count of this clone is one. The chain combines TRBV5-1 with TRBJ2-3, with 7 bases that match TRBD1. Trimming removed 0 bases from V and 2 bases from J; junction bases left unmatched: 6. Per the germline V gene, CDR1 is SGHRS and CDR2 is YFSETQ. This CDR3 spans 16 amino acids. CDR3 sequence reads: CASSLERGQSTDTQYF. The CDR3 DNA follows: TGCGCCAGCAGCTTGGAAAGGGGACAGTCCACAGATACGCAGTATTTT.

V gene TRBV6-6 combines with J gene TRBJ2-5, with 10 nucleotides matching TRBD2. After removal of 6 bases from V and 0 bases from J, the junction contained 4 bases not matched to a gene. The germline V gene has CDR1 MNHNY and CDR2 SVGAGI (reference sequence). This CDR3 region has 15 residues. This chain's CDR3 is CASRKLAGYQETQYF. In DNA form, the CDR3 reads TGTGCCAGCAGGAAACTAGCGGGGTACCAAGAGACCCAGTACTTC.

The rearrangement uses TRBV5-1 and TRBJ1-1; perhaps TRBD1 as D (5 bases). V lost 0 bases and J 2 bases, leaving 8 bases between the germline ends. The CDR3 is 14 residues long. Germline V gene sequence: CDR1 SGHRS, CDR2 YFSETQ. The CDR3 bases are TGCGCCAGCAGCTTGGACAGGCGAAACACTGAAGCTTTCTTT. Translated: CASSLDRRNTEAFF.

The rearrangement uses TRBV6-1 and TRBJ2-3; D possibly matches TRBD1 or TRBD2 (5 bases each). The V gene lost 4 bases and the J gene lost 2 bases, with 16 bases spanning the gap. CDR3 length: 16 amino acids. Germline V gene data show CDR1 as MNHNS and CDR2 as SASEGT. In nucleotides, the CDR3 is TGTGCCAGCAGTGGGGGACGGTACCCCTTCACAGATACGCAGTATTTT. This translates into CASSGGRYPFTDTQYF.

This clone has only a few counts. CDR3: CASSGAEGYTF. The CDR3 coding sequence is TGCGCCAGCAGTGGAGCGGAGGGCTACACCTTC. This chain uses TRBV10-1 with TRBJ1-2; D not resolved. Trimming pared 4 bases from V and 8 bases from J, leaving 8 bases between. Per germline, CDR1 WNHNN and CDR2 SYGVQD (reference sequence). This CDR3 is built from 11 residues.

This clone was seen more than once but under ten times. CDR3: CSVGGQNTEAFF. CDR3 nucleotides: TGCAGCGTGGGAGGACAGAACACTGAAGCTTTCTTT. The chain combines TRBV29-1 with TRBJ1-1; a weak D match, TRBD1 (5 bases). Germline V lookup: CDR1 SQVTM, CDR2 ANQGSEA. Trimming left V 6 bases short and J 1 base short, with 9 bases between. The CDR3 contains 12 residues.

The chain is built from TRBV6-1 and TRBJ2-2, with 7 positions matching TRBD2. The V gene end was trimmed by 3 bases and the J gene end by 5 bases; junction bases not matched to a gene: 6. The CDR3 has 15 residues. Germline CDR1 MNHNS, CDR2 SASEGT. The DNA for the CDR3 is TGTGCCAGCAGTGAGGGGGGGGGAGGAACCGGGGAGCTGTTTTTT. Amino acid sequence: CASSEGGGGTGELFF.